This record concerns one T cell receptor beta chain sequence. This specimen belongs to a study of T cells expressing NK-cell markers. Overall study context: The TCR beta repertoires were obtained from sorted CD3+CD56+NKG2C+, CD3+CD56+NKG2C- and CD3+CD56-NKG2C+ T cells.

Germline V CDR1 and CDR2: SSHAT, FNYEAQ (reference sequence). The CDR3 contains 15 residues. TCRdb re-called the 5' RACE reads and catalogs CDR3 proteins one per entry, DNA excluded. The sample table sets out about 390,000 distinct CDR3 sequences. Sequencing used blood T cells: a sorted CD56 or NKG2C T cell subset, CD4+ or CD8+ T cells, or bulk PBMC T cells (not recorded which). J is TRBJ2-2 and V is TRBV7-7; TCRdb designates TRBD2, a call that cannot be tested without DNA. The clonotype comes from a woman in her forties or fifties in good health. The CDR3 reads CASSLGREDTGELFF.